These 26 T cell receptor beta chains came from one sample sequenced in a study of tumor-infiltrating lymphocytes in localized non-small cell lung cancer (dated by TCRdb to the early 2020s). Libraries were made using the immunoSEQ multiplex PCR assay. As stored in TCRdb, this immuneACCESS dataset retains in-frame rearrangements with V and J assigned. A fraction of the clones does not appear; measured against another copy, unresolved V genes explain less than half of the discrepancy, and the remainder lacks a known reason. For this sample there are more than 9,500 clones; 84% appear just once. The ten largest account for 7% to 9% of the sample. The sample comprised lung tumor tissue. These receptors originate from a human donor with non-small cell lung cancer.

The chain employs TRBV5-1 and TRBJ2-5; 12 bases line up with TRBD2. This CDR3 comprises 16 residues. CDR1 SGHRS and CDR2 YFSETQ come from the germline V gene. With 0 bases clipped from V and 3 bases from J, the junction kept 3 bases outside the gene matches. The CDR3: CASSLDPSGGEETQYF. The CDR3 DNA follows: TGCGCCAGCAGCTTGGATCCTAGCGGGGGGGAAGAGACCCAGTACTTC.

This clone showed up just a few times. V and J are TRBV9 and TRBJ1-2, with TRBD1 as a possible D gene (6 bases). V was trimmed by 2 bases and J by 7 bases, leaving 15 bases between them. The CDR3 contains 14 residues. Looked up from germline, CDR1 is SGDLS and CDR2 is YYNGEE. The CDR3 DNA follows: TGTGCCAGCAGCGTGGGGGAGGGGGTCCCTGGCTACACCTTC. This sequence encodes CASSVGEGVPGYTF.

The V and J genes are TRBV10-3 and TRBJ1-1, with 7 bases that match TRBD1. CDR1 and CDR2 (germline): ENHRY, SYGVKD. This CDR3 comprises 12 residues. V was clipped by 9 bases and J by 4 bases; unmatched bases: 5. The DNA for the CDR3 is TGTGCCATACAGGGGACTTCCACTGAAGCTTTCTTT. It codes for CAIQGTSTEAFF.

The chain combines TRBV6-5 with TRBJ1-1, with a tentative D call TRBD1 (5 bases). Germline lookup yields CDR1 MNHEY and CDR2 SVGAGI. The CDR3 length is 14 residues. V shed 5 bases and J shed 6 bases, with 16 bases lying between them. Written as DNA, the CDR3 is TGTGCCAGCAGTCCCCTGGGAGGAGGGGCTGAAGCTTTCTTT. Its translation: CASSPLGGGAEAFF.

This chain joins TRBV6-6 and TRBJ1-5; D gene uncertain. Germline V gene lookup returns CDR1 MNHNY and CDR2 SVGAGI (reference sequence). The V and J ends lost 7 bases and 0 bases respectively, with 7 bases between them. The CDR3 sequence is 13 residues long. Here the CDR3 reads CASKDHSNQPQHF. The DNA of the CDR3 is TGTGCCAGCAAGGATCATAGCAATCAGCCCCAGCATTTT.

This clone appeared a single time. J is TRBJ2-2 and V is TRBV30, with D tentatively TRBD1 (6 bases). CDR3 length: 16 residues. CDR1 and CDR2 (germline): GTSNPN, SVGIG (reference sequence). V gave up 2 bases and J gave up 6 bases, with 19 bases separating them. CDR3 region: CAWSRGTRLNPGELFF. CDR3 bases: TGTGCCTGGAGTAGGGGGACCCGATTAAACCCCGGGGAGCTGTTTTTT. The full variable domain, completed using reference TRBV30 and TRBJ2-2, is SQTIHQWPATLVQPVGSPLSLECTVEGTSNPNLYWYRQAAGRGLQLLFYSVGIGQISSEVPQNLSASRPQDRQFILSSKKLLLSDSGFYLCAWSRGTRLNPGELFFGEGSRLTVL.

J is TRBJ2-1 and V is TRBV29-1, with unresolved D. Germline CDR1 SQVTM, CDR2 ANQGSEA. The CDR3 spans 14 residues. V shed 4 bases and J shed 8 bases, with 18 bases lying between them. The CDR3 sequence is CSVVHVGSRDEQFF. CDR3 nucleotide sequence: TGCAGCGTTGTTCATGTGGGGTCTCGCGATGAGCAGTTCTTC.

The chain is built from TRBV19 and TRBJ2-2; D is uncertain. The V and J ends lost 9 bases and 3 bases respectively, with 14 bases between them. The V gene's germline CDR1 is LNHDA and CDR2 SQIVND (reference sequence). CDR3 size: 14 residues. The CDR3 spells CASRASWDTGELFF. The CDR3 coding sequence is TGTGCCAGCCGGGCCTCCTGGGACACCGGGGAGCTGTTTTTT.

The CDR3 loop is CASSQVEARRETQYF. CDR3 nucleotide sequence: TGCGCCAGCAGCCAAGTGGAAGCCCGGCGAGAGACCCAGTACTTC. V usage is TRBV4-1 and J usage is TRBJ2-5; D call uncertain. Germline V lookup: CDR1 MGHRA, CDR2 YSYEKL. The CDR3 totals 15 residues. V was clipped by 1 base and J by 4 bases, with 13 bases between them.

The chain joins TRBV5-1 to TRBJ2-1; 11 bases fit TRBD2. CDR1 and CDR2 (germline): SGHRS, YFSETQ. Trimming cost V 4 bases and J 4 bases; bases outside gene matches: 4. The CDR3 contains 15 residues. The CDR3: CASSGTSGFYNEQFF. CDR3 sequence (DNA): TGCGCCAGCAGCGGGACTAGCGGATTTTACAATGAGCAGTTCTTC.

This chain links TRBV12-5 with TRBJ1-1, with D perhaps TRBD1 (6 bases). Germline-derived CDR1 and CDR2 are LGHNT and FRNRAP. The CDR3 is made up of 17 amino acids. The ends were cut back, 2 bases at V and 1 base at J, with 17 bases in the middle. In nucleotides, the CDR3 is TGTGCTAGTGGTTTGCCTGGGGGGGGCTCCACGAACACTGAAGCTTTCTTT. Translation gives CASGLPGGGSTNTEAFF.

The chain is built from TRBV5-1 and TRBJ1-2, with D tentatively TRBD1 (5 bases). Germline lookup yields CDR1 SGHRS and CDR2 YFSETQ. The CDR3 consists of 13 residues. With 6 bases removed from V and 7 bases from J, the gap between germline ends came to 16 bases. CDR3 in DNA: TGCGCCAGCACTCCTGGGGCCAGTAGTGGCTACACCTTC. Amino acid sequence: CASTPGASSGYTF.

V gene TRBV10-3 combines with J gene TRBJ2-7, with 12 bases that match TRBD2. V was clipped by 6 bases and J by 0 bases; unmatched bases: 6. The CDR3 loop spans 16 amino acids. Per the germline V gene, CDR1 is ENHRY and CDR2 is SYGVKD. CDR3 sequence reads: CAISTLAGGSSYEQYF. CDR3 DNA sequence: TGTGCCATCAGCACACTAGCGGGGGGTTCCTCCTACGAGCAGTACTTC.

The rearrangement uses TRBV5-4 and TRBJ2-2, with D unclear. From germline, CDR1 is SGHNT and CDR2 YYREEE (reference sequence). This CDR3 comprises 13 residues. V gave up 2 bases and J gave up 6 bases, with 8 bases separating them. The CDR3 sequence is CASSFSSPGELFF. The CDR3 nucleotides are TGTGCCAGCAGCTTCAGCAGCCCCGGGGAGCTGTTTTTT.

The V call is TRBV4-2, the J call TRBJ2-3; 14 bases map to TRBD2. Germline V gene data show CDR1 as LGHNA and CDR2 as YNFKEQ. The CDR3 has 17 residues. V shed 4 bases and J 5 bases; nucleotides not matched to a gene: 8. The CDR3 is CASSPVGTSGSLDTQYF. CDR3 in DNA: TGTGCCAGCAGCCCCGTCGGGACTAGCGGGAGTTTAGATACGCAGTATTTT.

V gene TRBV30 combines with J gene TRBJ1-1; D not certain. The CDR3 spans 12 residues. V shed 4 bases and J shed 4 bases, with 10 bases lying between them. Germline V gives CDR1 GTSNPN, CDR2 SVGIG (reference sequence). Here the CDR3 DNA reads TGTGCCTGGAATCTGAAGGGCACTGAAGCTTTCTTT. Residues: CAWNLKGTEAFF.

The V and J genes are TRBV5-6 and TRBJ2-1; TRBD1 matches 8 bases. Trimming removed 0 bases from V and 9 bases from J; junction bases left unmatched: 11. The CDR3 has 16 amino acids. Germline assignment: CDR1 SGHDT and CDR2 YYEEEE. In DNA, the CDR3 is TGTGCCAGCAGCTTGGAGGGCCGGACAGGGTCTATTGAGCAGTTCTTC. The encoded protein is CASSLEGRTGSIEQFF.

Written as DNA, the CDR3 is TGCAGTGTCCAGGACGAAAAACTGTTTTTT. Translated: CSVQDEKLFF. The chain links TRBV20-1 to TRBJ1-4; D remains ambiguous. V was trimmed by 7 bases and J by 8 bases, leaving 8 bases between them. Germline V gene sequence: CDR1 DFQATT, CDR2 SNEGSKA (reference sequence). This CDR3 has 10 amino acids.

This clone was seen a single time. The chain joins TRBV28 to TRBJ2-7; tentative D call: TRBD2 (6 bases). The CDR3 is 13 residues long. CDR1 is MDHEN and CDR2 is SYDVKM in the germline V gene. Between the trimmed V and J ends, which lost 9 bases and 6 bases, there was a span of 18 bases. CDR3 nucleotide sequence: TGTGCCAGTCTGGGACTCCCCTCTGCCGAGCAGTACTTC. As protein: CASLGLPSAEQYF.

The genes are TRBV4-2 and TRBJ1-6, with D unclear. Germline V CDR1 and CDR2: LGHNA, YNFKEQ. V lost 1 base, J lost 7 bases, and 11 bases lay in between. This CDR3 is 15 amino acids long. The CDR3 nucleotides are TGTGCCAGCAGCCAAGGGCTAGGTGGGAATTCACCCCTCCACTTT. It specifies CASSQGLGGNSPLHF.

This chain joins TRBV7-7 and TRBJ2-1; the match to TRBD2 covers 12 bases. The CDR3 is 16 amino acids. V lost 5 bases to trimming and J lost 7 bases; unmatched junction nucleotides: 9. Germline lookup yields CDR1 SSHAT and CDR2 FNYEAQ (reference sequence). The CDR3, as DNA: TGTGCCAGCAGCCCGGGGCGGCTAGCGGGGGGGAATGAGCAGTTCTTC. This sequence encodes CASSPGRLAGGNEQFF.

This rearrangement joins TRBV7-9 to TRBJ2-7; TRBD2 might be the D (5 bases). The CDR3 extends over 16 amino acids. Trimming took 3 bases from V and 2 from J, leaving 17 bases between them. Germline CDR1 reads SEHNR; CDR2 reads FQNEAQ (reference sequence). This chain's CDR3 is CASSFQQGSVPYEQYF. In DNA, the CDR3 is TGTGCCAGCAGCTTCCAGCAAGGTAGCGTCCCCTACGAGCAGTACTTC.

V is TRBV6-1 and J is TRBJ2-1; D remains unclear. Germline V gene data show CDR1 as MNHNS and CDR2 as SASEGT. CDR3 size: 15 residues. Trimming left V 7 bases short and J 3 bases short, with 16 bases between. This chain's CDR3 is CASKRPERNYNEQFF. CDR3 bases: TGTGCCAGCAAAAGACCCGAGCGAAACTACAATGAGCAGTTCTTC.

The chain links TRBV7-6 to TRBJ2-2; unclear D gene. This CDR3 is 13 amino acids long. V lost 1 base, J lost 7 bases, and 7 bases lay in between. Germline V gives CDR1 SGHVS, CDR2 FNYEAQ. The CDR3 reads CASSLGAGGELFF. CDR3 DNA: TGTGCCAGCAGCTTAGGGGCTGGCGGGGAGCTGTTTTTT.

In DNA, the CDR3 is TGTGCCTGGAGTCCGGACTTGAAAACGTGGGAGCAGTACTTC. It encodes CAWSPDLKTWEQYF. The chain links TRBV30 to TRBJ2-7; D possibly corresponds to TRBD2 (5 bases). Germline loops: CDR1 GTSNPN, CDR2 SVGIG (reference sequence). The V end was cut by 2 bases, the J end by 7 bases, with 18 bases between. CDR3 length: 14 residues.

The CDR3 protein is CASSFLRLEPQYF. In DNA, the CDR3 is TGTGCCAGCAGCTTTCTAAGACTAGAACCGCAGTATTTT. This chain uses TRBV11-2 with TRBJ2-3; tentatively, D is TRBD2 (6 bases). Germline V gene sequence: CDR1 SGHAT, CDR2 FQNNGV. CDR3 length: 13 residues. V was pared by 3 bases and J by 10 bases, with 14 bases between.